The T cell receptor beta chain under discussion was sequenced for a study of CD8 T cells in Susac syndrome. Trimming took off 2 bases at V and 2 bases at J, with 7 bases between the two ends. CDR1 SGHNT and CDR2 YYREEE come from the germline V gene (reference sequence). The CDR3 is made up of 14 amino acids. RNA in amounts of roughly 0.5 to 1 ug was reverse transcribed with random hexamers. Multiplex PCR with immunoSEQ amplified the TCR beta CDR3 across 54 Vbeta and 13 Jbeta. One entry per CDR3 protein results from TCRdb running MiXCR on the immunoSEQ multiplex PCR reads. Of some 250,000 distinct CDR3 sequences listed, 90% to 96% were seen once; the top ten hold about 0.095%.

This TCR was sampled from a human donor with Susac syndrome. Sequenced: CD4+ T cells from PBMCs. The rearrangement uses TRBV5-4 and TRBJ2-2; D ambiguous. Here the CDR3 DNA reads TGTGCCAGCAGCTTAAGACTTAACACCGGGGAGCTGTTTTTT. Protein product: CASSLRLNTGELFF. Combining the CDR3 with reference TRBV5-4 and TRBJ2-2 gives the whole variable domain ETGVTQSPTHLIKTRGQQVTLRCSSQSGHNTVSWYQQALGQGPQFIFQYYREEENGRGNFPPRFSGLQFPNYSSELNVNALELDDSALYLCASSLRLNTGELFFGEGSRLTVL.